The 17 T cell receptor beta chains below come from one sample, sequenced in a study of CD4 T cells in relation to SARS-CoV-2 and coronaviruses. These receptors have no identified antigens. Some clones are missing from TCRdb's copy, which holds only in-frame ones; the method was immunoSEQ multiplex PCR. The sample includes tens of thousands of clones, roughly four fifths of them seen just once. What was sequenced was memory CD4+ T cells from PBMCs, cultured in vitro. The receptors shown here come from an adult with COVID-19.

This clone was observed a handful of times. The chain couples TRBV2 to TRBJ1-2; TRBD1 is a possible D gene (6 bases). Germline values: CDR1 SNHLY, CDR2 FYNNEI. The CDR3 totals 15 residues. Trimming removed 6 bases from V and 5 bases from J, with 19 bases in between. For the CDR3, the DNA is TGTGCCAGCAGACAGGGAACCGGGCCCAATTATGGCTACACCTTC. Its translation is CASRQGTGPNYGYTF.

The chain uses TRBV28 and TRBJ2-3, with a tentative D call TRBD2 (6 bases). The CDR3 runs 15 residues. The V and J ends lost 7 bases and 1 base respectively, with 15 bases between them. The germline V gene encodes CDR1 MDHEN and CDR2 SYDVKM. CDR3 in DNA: TGTGCCAGCACCTGGGGCGGAGGGGGCACAGATACGCAGTATTTT. This translates into CASTWGGGGTDTQYF.

The chain has TRBV7-9 and TRBJ1-5, with TRBD1 identical over 7 bases. CDR3 length: 15 amino acids. CDR1 and CDR2 (germline): SEHNR, FQNEAQ (reference sequence). Germline trimming cut 6 bases from V and 1 base from J; bases unmatched to any gene: 6. In DNA, the CDR3 is TGTGCCAGCAGTCCCACAGGGGACAGCAATCAGCCCCAGCATTTT. Its translation: CASSPTGDSNQPQHF.

The CDR3 region is CASNSDDFYNEQFF. The CDR3 bases are TGTGCCAGCAACTCCGACGACTTCTACAATGAGCAGTTCTTC. V and J are TRBV6-6 and TRBJ2-1; D gene uncertain. Trimming left V 7 bases short and J 3 bases short, with 13 bases between. The CDR3 runs to 14 residues. Germline CDR1 and CDR2: MNHNY and SVGAGI (reference sequence).

DNA of the CDR3: TGCAGCGGAGAAGCGGGAGCATTTGGCTATGAGCAGTTCTTC. This translates into CSGEAGAFGYEQFF. The rearrangement uses TRBV29-1 and TRBJ2-1, with 8 positions matching TRBD2. Germline CDR1 SQVTM, CDR2 ANQGSEA. This CDR3 comprises 14 residues. V lost 7 bases to trimming and J lost 8 bases; unmatched junction nucleotides: 13.

This clone was recorded once. The chain is built from TRBV5-6 and TRBJ2-2, with 9 bases lining up with TRBD2. Per germline, CDR1 SGHDT and CDR2 YYEEEE. This CDR3 spans 16 amino acids. J was trimmed by 5 bases and V by 4 bases; bases with no gene match: 9. The CDR3: CASSLPGLASTGELFF. DNA for the CDR3: TGTGCCAGCAGCCTCCCGGGACTAGCTTCAACCGGGGAGCTGTTTTTT.

The V gene is TRBV4-2, the J gene TRBJ2-3; 8 bases align to TRBD2. Trimming cost V 4 bases and J 2 bases; bases outside gene matches: 11. Germline lookup yields CDR1 LGHNA and CDR2 YNFKEQ. The CDR3 totals 17 residues. Here the CDR3 DNA reads TGTGCCAGCAGCCCGACCGGGACTAGAGGGGTCACAGATACGCAGTATTTT. It is translated as CASSPTGTRGVTDTQYF.

This clone was observed a single time. The genes are TRBV5-4 and TRBJ2-5; D not resolved. This CDR3 comprises 14 residues. Deletions cut 0 bases from V and 5 bases from J, with 11 bases between. Germline values: CDR1 SGHNT, CDR2 YYREEE (reference sequence). CDR3 sequence reads: CASSLGPVSETQYF. CDR3 DNA: TGTGCCAGCAGCTTGGGACCCGTATCGGAGACCCAGTACTTC.

The V gene is TRBV7-9, the J gene TRBJ2-7; D is possibly TRBD1 (6 bases). The V end was cut by 5 bases, the J end by 4 bases, with 15 bases between. The CDR3 sequence is 14 residues long. CDR1 SEHNR and CDR2 FQNEAQ come from the germline V gene (reference sequence). This chain's CDR3 is CASSDTGTKYEQYF. The CDR3 nucleotides read TGTGCCAGCAGCGATACCGGGACAAAGTACGAGCAGTACTTC.

The J gene is TRBJ2-3, the V gene TRBV30; D may be TRBD2 (5 bases). Trimming stripped 0 bases from V and 6 bases from J, with 16 bases between. Germline-derived CDR1 and CDR2 are GTSNPN and SVGIG (reference sequence). CDR3 size: 15 residues. In nucleotides, the CDR3 is TGTGCCTGGAGTGTTAAGGTTCCGGGGTACGATACGCAGTATTTT. Translation gives CAWSVKVPGYDTQYF.

The rearrangement uses TRBV28 and TRBJ2-3; 7 bases fit TRBD2. CDR1 MDHEN and CDR2 SYDVKM come from the germline V gene. After removal of 5 bases from V and 2 bases from J, the junction contained 10 bases not matched to a gene. The length of the CDR3 is 16 residues. DNA of the CDR3: TGTGCCAGCAGTCCCTCATCTAGCGGATTCACAGATACGCAGTATTTT. Translation gives CASSPSSSGFTDTQYF.

The table lists this clone with a few counts. J is TRBJ2-1 and V is TRBV4-1; 10 bases are shared with TRBD2. The V gene end was trimmed by 5 bases and the J gene end by 8 bases; junction bases not matched to a gene: 9. The V gene's germline CDR1 is MGHRA and CDR2 YSYEKL. The CDR3 contains 15 residues. CDR3 in amino acids: CASSTGTSDFDEQFF. For the CDR3, the DNA is TGCGCCAGCAGCACCGGGACTAGCGATTTCGATGAGCAGTTCTTC.

The gene calls are TRBV12-3 or TRBV12-4 and TRBJ2-2; D may be TRBD1 (5 bases). The CDR3 is 13 amino acids. Trimming removed 7 bases from V and 7 bases from J, with 13 bases in between. The CDR3 region is CASTDRVSGELFF. The CDR3 DNA sequence: TGTGCCAGCACCGACAGAGTGAGCGGGGAGCTGTTTTTT.

This chain joins TRBV7-3 and TRBJ2-5, with 8 nucleotides matching TRBD1. The CDR3 covers 15 residues. The germline V gene has CDR1 SGHTA and CDR2 FQGTGA. Trimming cost V 3 bases and J 2 bases; bases outside gene matches: 5. Here the CDR3 DNA reads TGTGCCAGCAGCTTGGACAGGGTAGGGCAAGAGACCCAGTACTTC. It translates to CASSLDRVGQETQYF.

This chain joins TRBV2 and TRBJ1-3; 7 nucleotides line up with TRBD1. The CDR3 covers 16 residues. V was clipped by 5 bases and J by 7 bases; unmatched bases: 14. Germline values: CDR1 SNHLY, CDR2 FYNNEI. The CDR3 region is CASSLSSGTVGNTIYF. The DNA for the CDR3 is TGTGCCAGCAGTTTATCGAGCGGGACAGTGGGGAACACCATATATTTT.

V usage is TRBV7-2 and J usage is TRBJ2-5; 9 bases are shared with TRBD1. Germline V gene data show CDR1 as SGHTA and CDR2 as FQGNSA. The CDR3 totals 15 residues. V dropped 3 bases and J dropped 4; count of bases not matched to a gene: 6. The CDR3 DNA is TGTGCCAGCAGCTTTACAGGGGGCTCAGGAGAGACCCAGTACTTC. Protein: CASSFTGGSGETQYF.

The DNA for the CDR3 is TGTGCCAGCGGGCGGGAGGGAAGCTCCTACAATGAGCAGTTCTTC. Amino acids: CASGREGSSYNEQFF. The chain carries TRBV5-5 and TRBJ2-1, with 9 bases lining up with TRBD2. CDR1 is SGHKS and CDR2 is YYEKEE in the germline V gene (reference sequence). This CDR3 region has 15 residues. The V segment lost 7 bases and the J segment 0 bases; nucleotides outside the gene matches: 5.